What follows is one T cell receptor (beta chain) and its context. Per the original data handling: Scientists estimated how many nucleated cells there were by amplifying reference gene primers. Profiled with immunoSEQ multiplex PCR; TCRdb holds only in-frame clones, not every one. V, J and clone size were drawn from that table, and D and trimming were deduced from the DNA. The sample yields 200,000 or so clones, around nine tenths seen once. The CDR3 contains 16 residues. V trimming: 5 bases; J trimming: 5 bases; junction bases outside the gene matches: 4. Germline V gene data show CDR1 as LNHDA and CDR2 as SQIVND (reference sequence). These data come from a study of blood T cell repertoires in COVID-19. Overall study: The samples span acute and convalescent COVID-19 from the United States, Italy and Spain.

The sequenced sample consisted of peripheral blood. This chain links TRBV19 with TRBJ1-6; 12 bases fit TRBD1. The receptor was isolated from a man aged 50 or older with COVID-19, enrolled during active disease. CDR3 sequence reads: CASSVGQGANNSPLHF. In DNA form, the CDR3 reads TGTGCCAGTAGTGTGGGACAGGGGGCGAATAATTCACCCCTCCACTTT. Full variable domain (remainder filled in from reference TRBV19 and TRBJ1-6): DGGITQSPKYLFRKEGQNVTLSCEQNLNHDAMYWYRQDPGQGLRLIYYSQIVNDFQKGDIAEGYSVSREKKESFPLTVTSAQKNPTAFYLCASSVGQGANNSPLHFGNGTRLTVT.